The 15 T cell receptor beta chains in this list originate from one sample, sequenced in a study of breast tumors, draining lymph nodes, adjacent tissues. TCRdb processed the multiplex PCR reads anew with MiXCR; each CDR3 protein has one entry. The sample has about 170,000 distinct CDR3 sequences, 30% to 40% seen once. Samples came from axillary lymph nodes draining the breast cancer. Sequenced material: axillary lymph node tissue. These receptors originate from a female donor with breast cancer. Some clones in this sample may be carry-over from other donors' samples.

This clonotype was found many times. This sequence joins TRBV4-1 and TRBJ2-4, with a possible D match to TRBD2 (6 bases). Germline CDR1 is MGHRA and CDR2 is YSYEKL. Trimming shortened V by 1 base and J by 7 bases, and 14 bases separated the two germline ends. This CDR3 comprises 15 residues. CDR3 DNA sequence: TGCGCCAGCAGCCAAGTCACGGGGGAGAGGAACATTCAGTACTTC. Its protein product is CASSQVTGERNIQYF.

This clonotype showed up many times. This chain's CDR3 is CVASRNNEQFF. CDR3 sequence (DNA): TGTGTGGCTAGCAGAAACAATGAGCAGTTCTTC. The chain combines TRBV6-5 with TRBJ2-1, with D perhaps TRBD2 (5 bases). Germline loops: CDR1 MNHEY, CDR2 SVGAGI. CDR3 length equals 11 residues.

Points on this clonotype: Germline and junction disagree at one end, which may indicate a read error. The gene calls are TRBV3-1 and TRBJ1-2; D is unclear. The CDR3 loop spans 13 amino acids. Germline V gene sequence: CDR1 LGHDT, CDR2 YNNKEL (reference sequence). The CDR3 coding sequence is TGCGCCAGCAGCCAACTGGGTAATAATGGCTACACCTTC. Encoded protein: CASSQLGNNGYTF.

This clonotype has ten or more counts. V is TRBV7-8 and J is TRBJ2-1, with D possibly called TRBD1 or TRBD2 (5 bases each). The CDR3 runs 15 residues. CDR1 and CDR2 from the germline V gene are SGHVS and FQNEAQ. V lost 5 bases and J lost 3, with 14 bases in between. CDR3 protein: CASSRRDGSYNEQFF. The CDR3 DNA sequence: TGTGCCAGCAGCCGCCGGGACGGTAGCTACAATGAGCAGTTCTTC. Full variable domain (missing parts from reference TRBV7-8 and TRBJ2-1): GAGVSQSPRYKVAKRGQDVALRCDPISGHVSLFWYQQALGQGPEFLTYFQNEAQLDKSGLPSDRFFAERPEGSVSTLKIQRTQQEDSAVYLCASSRRDGSYNEQFFGPGTRLTVL.

This clonotype was seen repeatedly, ten times or more. This chain uses TRBV13 with TRBJ2-7; D is undetermined. V was trimmed by 5 bases and J by 3 bases, leaving 14 bases between them. Germline V gene sequence: CDR1 PRHDT, CDR2 FYEKMQ (reference sequence). This CDR3 has 14 residues. CDR3 nucleotide sequence: TGTGCCAGCAGCATGGACGGGCACCGCTACGAGCAGTACTTC. This translates into CASSMDGHRYEQYF.

At least ten counts were recorded for this clonotype. The CDR3 DNA follows: TGTGCCAGCAGCTTGGTCGGGGGCCCGTATGGCTACACCTTC. Protein: CASSLVGGPYGYTF. The chain employs TRBV5-4 and TRBJ1-2; D possibly corresponds to TRBD1 (6 bases). Germline CDR1 and CDR2: SGHNT and YYREEE (reference sequence). V was clipped by 0 bases and J by 5 bases, with 11 bases between them. The CDR3 sequence is 14 residues long. The whole variable domain, filled in from reference TRBV5-4 and TRBJ1-2, reads ETGVTQSPTHLIKTRGQQVTLRCSSQSGHNTVSWYQQALGQGPQFIFQYYREEENGRGNFPPRFSGLQFPNYSSELNVNALELDDSALYLCASSLVGGPYGYTFGSGTRLTVV.

Comment on this clonotype: One base away lies a much larger clone, so this may be a sequencing read error. The chain links TRBV3-1 to TRBJ2-7; the D gene is possibly TRBD2 (6 bases). V was pared by 7 bases and J by 0 bases, with 16 bases between. This CDR3 comprises 15 residues. Germline CDR1 reads LGHDT; CDR2 reads YNNKEL (reference sequence). The CDR3 sequence is CASNPRGGTSYEQYF. CDR3 in DNA: TGTGCCAGCAACCCTAGGGGCGGGACCTCCTACGAGCAGTACTTC.

This clonotype was seen ten or more times. The rearrangement links TRBV12-3 or TRBV12-4 to TRBJ1-3; D perhaps matches TRBD1 (5 bases). The V and J ends lost 6 bases and 7 bases respectively, with 7 bases between them. This CDR3 contains 11 residues. The CDR3 loop is CASRGGNTIYF. The CDR3 DNA follows: TGTGCCAGCAGGGGGGGGAACACCATATATTTT.

The chain combines TRBV2 with TRBJ2-7; D is perhaps TRBD1 (5 bases). CDR3 length: 13 residues. The germline V gene encodes CDR1 SNHLY and CDR2 FYNNEI. V dropped 1 base and J dropped 5 bases, with 9 bases sitting between them. Here the CDR3 reads CASSEVRAHEQYF. The CDR3 bases are TGTGCCAGCAGTGAAGTCAGGGCCCACGAGCAGTACTTC.

This clonotype was counted ten times or more. The chain combines TRBV5-1 with TRBJ1-3, with D perhaps matching TRBD1 (6 bases). Trimming pared 6 bases from V and 9 bases from J, leaving 28 bases between. CDR1 SGHRS and CDR2 YFSETQ come from the germline V gene. The CDR3 is 17 residues long. CDR3 region: CASNYRRRGRGAATIYF. The CDR3 DNA reads TGCGCCAGCAACTATCGGAGGCGGGGGCGCGGGGCAGCCACCATATATTTT.

This clonotype showed up many times. The genes are TRBV5-6 and TRBJ2-1, with D possibly TRBD2 on 5 matching bases. The germline V and J ends were trimmed by 4 bases and 3 bases, with 20 bases remaining between them. This CDR3 region has 17 residues. Germline CDR1 is SGHDT and CDR2 is YYEEEE. The CDR3 coding sequence is TGTGCCAGCAGCCGCGGATACGACTACCCTAACTACAATGAGCAGTTCTTC. As protein: CASSRGYDYPNYNEQFF.

Remarks on this clonotype: A read error may be the cause here, since a much bigger clone is one base away. This chain uses TRBV30 with TRBJ2-6, with 7 positions matching TRBD1. Germline CDR1 GTSNPN, CDR2 SVGIG (reference sequence). CDR3 size: 15 residues. Here the CDR3 DNA reads TGTGCCCGGAGACAGGGTGCGGCGGGGGCCAACGTCCTGACTTTC. It is translated as CARRQGAAGANVLTF.

This clonotype has at least ten counts. CDR3 loop: CASSEANRGSGGAGHEQYF. CDR3 nucleotides: TGTGCCAGCAGTGAAGCGAATCGGGGTAGCGGGGGGGCTGGCCACGAGCAGTACTTC. This chain joins TRBV6-1 and TRBJ2-7; TRBD2 agrees at 11 bases. The CDR3 runs 19 residues. V dropped 0 bases and J dropped 5; count of bases not matched to a gene: 15. Germline V gene sequence: CDR1 MNHNS, CDR2 SASEGT.

This clonotype was seen ten or more times. V and J are TRBV5-1 and TRBJ1-2; 8 nucleotides match TRBD1. The CDR3 runs to 14 residues. The ends lost 4 bases at V and 7 bases at J; junction bases unmatched: 9. Germline-derived CDR1 and CDR2 are SGHRS and YFSETQ. The CDR3 nucleotides are TGCGCCAGCAGCCCCCCGGGACAGGCGGGTGGCTACACCTTC. It is translated as CASSPPGQAGGYTF.

The chain is built from TRBV20-1 and TRBJ2-7, with a tentative D call TRBD2 (5 bases). The CDR3 contains 13 residues. With 6 bases removed from V and 9 bases from J, the gap between germline ends came to 21 bases. Germline CDR1 is DFQATT and CDR2 is SNEGSKA (reference sequence). The CDR3 region has the DNA TGCAGTGCCCGGCTCCGAGCGGACTTCGGGCAGTACTTC. It is translated as CSARLRADFGQYF.